Presented here are 32 T cell receptor beta chains from one specimen sequenced in a study of immune heterogeneity within non-small cell lung tumors. A first 10-cycle multiplex round used 32 V-gene and 13 J-gene primers on TCR beta CDR3. TCRdb fed the multiplex PCR reads into MiXCR, producing one record per CDR3 protein. The data hold more than 14,000 distinct CDR3 sequences, with about 30% observed a single time. As template, the study used bulk tumor genomic DNA at 600 ng per sample. Several widely spaced biopsies per primary tumor were taken during surgery. The study cohort was described as untreated, and its members had newly diagnosed non-small cell lung cancer. They went on to have curative surgery. Sequencing used lung tumor tissue. The source is a man aged 35 to 55 with non-small cell lung cancer.

Notes on this clonotype: At one of its ends the junction is not consistent with the germline gene, which may arise from a read error. The chain joins TRBV7-9 to TRBJ1-3; TRBD1 matches 7 bases. In germline, CDR1 is SEHNR, CDR2 FQNEAQ (reference sequence). This CDR3 has 16 amino acids. This CDR3 reads CATSFLKGASVNTIYF. The CDR3 region has the DNA TGTGCCACCAGCTTCCTGAAGGGGGCATCCGTAAACACCATATATTTT.

The chain uses TRBV4-1 and TRBJ1-2; the match to TRBD1 covers 8 bases. Germline V gives CDR1 MGHRA, CDR2 YSYEKL. The CDR3 sequence is 13 residues long. The V gene end was trimmed by 2 bases and the J gene end by 6 bases; junction bases not matched to a gene: 2. The CDR3 DNA reads as TGCGCCAGCAGCCAAAGACAGGGGAATGGCTACACCTTC. It specifies CASSQRQGNGYTF.

This clonotype was detected ten times or more. V is TRBV12-3 or TRBV12-4 and J is TRBJ1-5; TRBD1 matches 7 bases. Trimming removed 6 bases from V and 7 bases from J; junction bases left unmatched: 6. This CDR3 region has 13 residues. The CDR3 sequence: CASSSDRAQPQHF. The CDR3 bases are TGTGCCAGCAGCTCTGACAGGGCCCAGCCCCAGCATTTT.

The rearrangement links TRBV7-6 to TRBJ1-2, with a possible D match to TRBD1 (5 bases). There are 17 residues in the CDR3. The V and J ends lost 8 bases and 4 bases respectively, with 26 bases between them. CDR1 is SGHVS and CDR2 is FNYEAQ in the germline V gene. The CDR3 coding sequence is TGTGCCAGCCGCTCCGGGTCAGGGAGGTCGTCGGCCTATGGCTACACCTTC. Its translation is CASRSGSGRSSAYGYTF.

This clonotype was counted a few times. The chain links TRBV9 to TRBJ1-5; 7 positions agree with TRBD1. The CDR3 length is 14 residues. Per germline, CDR1 SGDLS and CDR2 YYNGEE. Trimming took 2 bases from V and 3 from J; bases not matched to a gene: 2. CDR3 sequence: CASSVTGDNQPQHF. In nucleotides, the CDR3 is TGTGCCAGCAGCGTTACAGGGGACAATCAGCCCCAGCATTTT.

In its sample, this clonotype is medium-sized. The J gene is TRBJ2-5, the V gene TRBV7-8, with D unclear. Germline CDR1 reads SGHVS; CDR2 reads FQNEAQ. The CDR3 extends over 13 amino acids. V lost 3 bases, J lost 3 bases, and 8 bases lay in between. As DNA, the CDR3 is TGTGCCAGCAGCTTTGGGCAAAAAGAGACCCAGTACTTC. Encoded protein: CASSFGQKETQYF.

This clonotype was detected ten times or more. The chain joins TRBV27 to TRBJ1-2; D is unresolved. The germline CDR1 and CDR2 sequences are MNHEY and SMNVEV (reference sequence). This CDR3 has 15 amino acids. Trimming stripped 6 bases from V and 6 bases from J, with 20 bases between. The CDR3 sequence: CASSQTRRVSDGYTF. Written as DNA, the CDR3 is TGTGCCAGCAGCCAGACGCGGAGGGTTAGCGATGGCTACACCTTC.

In the case of this clonotype: A much larger clone differs by one base, so this may be a read error. The V gene is TRBV3-1, the J gene TRBJ2-3, with no clear D. Germline V gene lookup returns CDR1 LGHDT and CDR2 YNNKEL (reference sequence). The CDR3 length is 13 residues. The CDR3 loop reads CASSRQHADTHYF. CDR3 sequence (DNA): TGTGCCAGCAGCCGGCAGCACGCAGATACGCATTATTTT.

The gene calls are TRBV11-3 and TRBJ2-1, with D possibly TRBD2 on 6 matching bases. The CDR3 contains 15 residues. The ends were cut back, 5 bases at V and 2 bases at J, with 13 bases in the middle. Germline V gene lookup returns CDR1 SGHNT and CDR2 YENEEA. The CDR3, as DNA: TGTGCCAGCAGCCTCCGGGACTCCGCCTACAATGAGCAGTTCTTC. The encoded protein is CASSLRDSAYNEQFF. The full variable domain, in which reference TRBV11-3 and TRBJ2-1 provide the parts outside the CDR3, is EAGVVQSPRYKIIEKKQPVAFWCNPISGHNTLYWYLQNLGQGPELLIRYENEEAVDDSQLPKDRFSAERLKGVDSTLKIQPAELGDSAVYLCASSLRDSAYNEQFFGPGTRLTVL.

To note about this clonotype: The germline gene is not matched at one end of the junction; a read error may be the cause. The V call is TRBV5-1, the J call TRBJ2-2, with 10 bases aligning to TRBD1. The length of the CDR3 is 17 residues. The germline gives CDR1 SGHRS, CDR2 YFSETQ. The DNA for the CDR3 is TGCCCCAGCAGAAAGGGTTCCGGGACAGGGGACACCGGGGAGCTGTTTTTT. Residues: CPSRKGSGTGDTGELFF.

This clonotype appeared once. A much larger clone is a single base away; this may be a read error. Likely a read error: the CDR3 ends without its conserved phenylalanine or tryptophan. This chain links TRBV20-1 with TRBJ1-6; possible D gene TRBD1, 5 bases. The CDR3 is 15 residues long. Germline CDR1 reads DFQATT; CDR2 reads SNEGSKA (reference sequence). V dropped 3 bases and J dropped 0 bases, with 9 bases sitting between them. CDR3 region: CSASWGGSYNSPLHL. The CDR3, as DNA: TGCAGTGCTAGTTGGGGGGGCTCCTATAATTCACCCCTCCACCTT.

This clonotype is medium-sized. The chain uses TRBV5-1 and TRBJ2-7; D remains ambiguous. This CDR3 contains 13 residues. Germline CDR1 is SGHRS and CDR2 is YFSETQ. V was shortened by 2 bases and J by 3 bases, with 9 bases between the two germline ends. DNA of the CDR3: TGCGCCAGCAGCTTCGGGTCGGGCTACGAGCAGTACTTC. Amino acids: CASSFGSGYEQYF.

A word on this clonotype: A much larger clone is a single base away; this may be a read error. This rearrangement joins TRBV5-1 to TRBJ2-7, with 11 bases aligning to TRBD2. The CDR3 extends over 15 amino acids. Germline V gives CDR1 SGHRS, CDR2 YFSETQ. CDR3 nucleotide sequence: TGCGCCAGCAGCTTTTATCTAGCGGGAGGCTACCAGCAGTACTTC. Translated, it gives CASSFYLAGGYQQYF.

With respect to this clonotype: This clone may be a read error of a much larger clone one base away. The gene calls are TRBV24-1 and TRBJ2-3; TRBD2 matches 7 bases. Trimming took 1 base from V and 7 from J; bases not matched to a gene: 7. The germline V gene has CDR1 KGHDR and CDR2 SFDVKD. This CDR3 has 15 amino acids. The CDR3 bases are TGTGCCACCAGTGATTTTCGGGGGGATATGAATACGCAGTATTTT. Protein sequence: CATSDFRGDMNTQYF.

By share, this clonotype counts as medium-sized. Here the CDR3 reads CASKRQGVYGYTF. CDR3 in DNA: TGTGCCAGCAAGAGACAGGGGGTCTATGGCTACACCTTC. The chain combines TRBV27 with TRBJ1-2, with TRBD1 matching over 9 bases. J was trimmed by 4 bases and V by 7 bases; bases with no gene match: 4. Germline CDR1 and CDR2: MNHEY and SMNVEV (reference sequence). This CDR3 has 13 amino acids.

This clonotype was seen repeatedly, ten times or more. V usage is TRBV2 and J usage is TRBJ2-1; 8 bases match TRBD1. Trimming took 4 bases from V and 1 from J; bases not matched to a gene: 0. Germline V gives CDR1 SNHLY, CDR2 FYNNEI. The CDR3 has 14 amino acids. CDR3 sequence: CASSGQGSYNEQFF. The CDR3 nucleotides are TGTGCCAGCAGTGGACAGGGGTCCTACAATGAGCAGTTCTTC.

Worth noting for this clonotype: A much larger clone lies a single base off, so this may be a read error. V is TRBV7-2 and J is TRBJ1-2; no reliable D call. V was pared by 1 base and J by 7 bases, with 13 bases between. The CDR3 length is 14 residues. The germline V gene has CDR1 SGHTA and CDR2 FQGNSA. The CDR3 here is CASSLEAWISGYTF. In nucleotides, the CDR3 is TGTGCCAGCAGCTTAGAGGCGTGGATCAGTGGCTACACCTTC.

This clonotype has only a few counts. A single base separates this from a much larger clone, so it may be a read error. The chain is built from TRBV28 and TRBJ2-7; D uncertain. CDR1 is MDHEN and CDR2 is SYDVKM in the germline V gene. V shed 7 bases and J shed 7 bases, with 14 bases lying between them. The CDR3 runs 12 residues. CDR3 protein: CASNSDWSEQYF. CDR3 DNA: TGTGCCAGCAATTCCGACTGGTCTGAGCAGTACTTC.

As regards this clonotype: Likely a read error: the CDR3 ends without its conserved phenylalanine or tryptophan. The CDR3 region is CASSHRDYGYTL. The CDR3 region has the DNA TGTGCCAGCAGCCACAGGGATTACGGCTACACCCTC. V and J are TRBV5-5 and TRBJ1-2; D is perhaps TRBD1 (6 bases). Germline loops: CDR1 SGHKS, CDR2 YYEKEE (reference sequence). The CDR3 totals 12 residues. Trimming removed 4 bases at V and 8 bases at J, with 12 bases between.

This chain links TRBV13 with TRBJ2-1; no reliable D call. CDR3 length: 13 residues. Germline V gene data show CDR1 as PRHDT and CDR2 as FYEKMQ (reference sequence). The V end lost 0 bases, the J end lost 8 bases, and 8 bases lay between the germline ends. The CDR3 DNA sequence: TGTGCCAGCAGCTTAGGTGTGGCCTATGAGCAGTTCTTC. Translation: CASSLGVAYEQFF.

As for this clonotype: Because it lacks the conserved phenylalanine or tryptophan at the end, this CDR3 is likely a read error. The CDR3 coding sequence is TGTGCCAGCACGGGCGAGGGGCGGGGTTACAATGAGCAGTTCCTC. It codes for CASTGEGRGYNEQFL. The rearrangement links TRBV12-3 or TRBV12-4 to TRBJ2-1; possible D gene TRBD2, 6 bases. This CDR3 is 15 amino acids long. Trimming left V 7 bases short and J 4 bases short, with 17 bases between.

To note about this clonotype: A read error may be the cause here, since a much bigger clone is one base away. The chain combines TRBV27 with TRBJ2-2; D not resolved. Per germline, CDR1 MNHEY and CDR2 SMNVEV (reference sequence). CDR3 length: 14 amino acids. CDR3 loop: CASSSAFNTVELFF. The CDR3 DNA sequence: TGTGCCAGCAGTTCAGCCTTTAACACCGTGGAGCTGTTTTTT.

V gene TRBV10-3 combines with J gene TRBJ2-1; 11 nucleotides match TRBD2. Germline V gene sequence: CDR1 ENHRY, CDR2 SYGVKD. The CDR3 spans 15 residues. Trimming removed 6 bases from V and 4 bases from J; junction bases left unmatched: 5. In DNA, the CDR3 is TGTGCCATCAGCGAATCTAGCGGGAGGTACAATGAGCAGTTCTTC. Its translation: CAISESSGRYNEQFF.

V and J are TRBV5-4 and TRBJ2-1; D gene unclear. V lost 3 bases, J lost 8 bases, and 9 bases lay in between. Germline V lookup: CDR1 SGHNT, CDR2 YYREEE (reference sequence). CDR3 length: 12 residues. As DNA, the CDR3 is TGTGCCAGCAGCTCCCGACGCCATGAGCAGTTCTTC. It yields the protein CASSSRRHEQFF.

This chain connects TRBV7-9 to TRBJ2-5, with D possibly TRBD2 on 6 matching bases. Trimming removed 4 bases from V and 4 bases from J, with 13 bases in between. The germline gives CDR1 SEHNR, CDR2 FQNEAQ (reference sequence). CDR3 length: 14 amino acids. The CDR3 loop reads CASSWIRGRETQYF. CDR3 nucleotides: TGTGCCAGCAGCTGGATACGGGGGAGAGAGACCCAGTACTTC.

As to this clonotype: A read error is possible here, since a much larger clone lies one base away. The chain joins TRBV4-3 to TRBJ2-7; maybe TRBD1 (6 bases). The length of the CDR3 is 15 residues. The germline gives CDR1 LGHNA, CDR2 YSLEER. Trimming stripped 2 bases from V and 3 bases from J, with 14 bases between. The CDR3 spells CASSQYLGTYYEQYF. In nucleotides, the CDR3 is TGCGCCAGCAGCCAATATTTGGGGACATACTACGAGCAGTACTTC.

In this sample, this clonotype turned up many times. The rearrangement uses TRBV4-1 and TRBJ1-1, with D possibly matching TRBD1 (6 bases). Germline-derived CDR1 and CDR2 are MGHRA and YSYEKL. The CDR3 is made up of 15 amino acids. Trimming took off 2 bases at V and 1 base at J, with 11 bases between the two ends. DNA for the CDR3: TGCGCCAGCAGCCAACTGGGGGGCAGGAACACTGAAGCTTTCTTT. Encoded protein: CASSQLGGRNTEAFF.

By frequency in the sample, this clonotype is medium-sized. The chain joins TRBV6-1 to TRBJ2-3; TRBD2 agrees at 12 bases. The CDR3 is 16 residues long. With V trimmed by 4 bases and J by 0 bases, 2 bases remained unmatched. CDR1 and CDR2 (germline): MNHNS, SASEGT. The CDR3 DNA reads TGTGCCAGCAGTGGCGGGACTAGCGGGAGCACAGATACGCAGTATTTT. Protein sequence: CASSGGTSGSTDTQYF.

The chain employs TRBV5-4 and TRBJ2-1; D not resolved. This CDR3 spans 13 amino acids. V lost 6 bases to trimming and J lost 4 bases, with 11 bases between them. Germline V CDR1 and CDR2: SGHNT, YYREEE (reference sequence). The CDR3 nucleotides are TGTGCCAGCACATCGGGTGATTACAATGAGCAGTTCTTC. Residues: CASTSGDYNEQFF.

On this clonotype itself: This may arise from a read error, as a much more abundant clone is one base away. The V call is TRBV6-2 or TRBV6-3, the J call TRBJ1-2, with TRBD1 matching 9 bases. CDR3 size: 16 residues. CDR1 is MNHEY, CDR2 SVGEGT, per germline. CDR3 amino acids: CASGYSNTQGAQGYTF. The CDR3 DNA reads as TGTGCCAGCGGTTACTCAAATACACAGGGGGCGCAAGGCTACACCTTC.

This clonotype was seen only a few times. CDR3 nucleotides: TGTGCCAGCAGCTCCCCGACAGCGGGAGGTTACGAGCAGTACTTC. The encoded protein is CASSSPTAGGYEQYF. The V gene is TRBV7-9, the J gene TRBJ2-7; 9 nucleotides align to TRBD2. CDR3 length: 15 residues. Germline assignment: CDR1 SEHNR and CDR2 FQNEAQ (reference sequence). V shed 4 bases and J 4 bases; nucleotides not matched to a gene: 8.

This clonotype was detected a few times. This may be a read error: a much more frequent sequence differs by one nucleotide. This chain connects TRBV6-2 or TRBV6-3 to TRBJ2-7; D may be TRBD2 (5 bases). The CDR3 is 14 amino acids. Germline-derived CDR1 and CDR2 are MNHEY and SVGEGT. The V end lost 1 base, the J end lost 3 bases, and 10 bases lay between the germline ends. The CDR3 protein is CASSYLEVYYEQYF. Written as DNA, the CDR3 is TGTGCCAGCAGTTACTTGGAGGTCTACTACGAGCAGTACTTC.